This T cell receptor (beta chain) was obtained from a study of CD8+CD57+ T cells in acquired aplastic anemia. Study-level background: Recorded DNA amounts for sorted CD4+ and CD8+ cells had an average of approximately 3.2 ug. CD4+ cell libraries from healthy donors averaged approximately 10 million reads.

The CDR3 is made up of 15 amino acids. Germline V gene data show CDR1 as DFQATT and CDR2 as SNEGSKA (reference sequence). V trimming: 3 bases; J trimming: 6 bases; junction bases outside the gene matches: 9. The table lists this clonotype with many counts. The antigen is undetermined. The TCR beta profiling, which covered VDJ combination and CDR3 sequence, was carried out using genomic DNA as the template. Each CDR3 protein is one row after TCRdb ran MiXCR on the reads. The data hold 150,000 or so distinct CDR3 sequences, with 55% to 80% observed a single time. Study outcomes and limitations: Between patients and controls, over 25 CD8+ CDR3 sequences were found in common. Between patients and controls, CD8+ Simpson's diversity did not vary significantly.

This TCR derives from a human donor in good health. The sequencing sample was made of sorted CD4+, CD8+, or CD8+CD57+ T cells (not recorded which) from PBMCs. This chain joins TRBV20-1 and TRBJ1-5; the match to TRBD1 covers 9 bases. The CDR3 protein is CSARATGTGSQPQHF. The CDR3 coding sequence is TGCAGTGCTAGGGCCACCGGGACAGGGAGTCAGCCCCAGCATTTT.